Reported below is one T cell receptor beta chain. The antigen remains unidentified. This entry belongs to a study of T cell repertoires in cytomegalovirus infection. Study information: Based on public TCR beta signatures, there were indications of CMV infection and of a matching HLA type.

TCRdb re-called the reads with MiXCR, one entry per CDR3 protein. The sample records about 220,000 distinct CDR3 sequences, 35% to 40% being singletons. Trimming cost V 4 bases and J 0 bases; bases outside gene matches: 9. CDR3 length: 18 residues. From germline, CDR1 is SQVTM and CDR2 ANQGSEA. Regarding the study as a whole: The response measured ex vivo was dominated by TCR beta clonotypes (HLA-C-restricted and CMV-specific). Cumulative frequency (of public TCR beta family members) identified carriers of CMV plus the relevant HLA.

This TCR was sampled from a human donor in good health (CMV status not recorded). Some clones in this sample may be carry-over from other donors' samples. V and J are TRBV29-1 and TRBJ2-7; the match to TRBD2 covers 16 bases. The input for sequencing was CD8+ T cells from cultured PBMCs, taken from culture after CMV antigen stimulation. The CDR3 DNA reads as TGCAGCGTTGTGGGGACTAGCGGGAGGGCTCAGACCTCCTACGAGCAGTACTTC. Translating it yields CSVVGTSGRAQTSYEQYF.